This T cell receptor (beta chain) was found in a study of read filtering for tumor transcriptome and immune sequencing. Study context: By R-ISS, stages I, II and III held roughly 8, 15 and 7 patients. After DNase treatment, RNA was made into whole-transcriptome libraries.

About this clonotype itself: Its specificity is unknown.

Molecular barcoded adaptors covering alpha/delta and beta/gamma chains were used on around 400 ng RNA. Each CDR3 protein gets one entry after TCRdb re-called the reads with MiXCR. The sample shows approximately 60,000 distinct CDR3 sequences, 20% of them seen only once. General study results and limits: RNA-seq captured clonotypes less deeply and reliably than IR-seq.

Bone marrow was sampled from every patient at the time of active disease. Per germline, CDR1 SGHRS and CDR2 YFSETQ. The CDR3 runs 15 residues. Trimming stripped 7 bases from V and 2 bases from J, with 19 bases between. The genes are TRBV5-1 and TRBJ2-7, with D perhaps being TRBD1 or TRBD2 (5 bases each). This TCR was recovered from a donor at least 40 years old with multiple myeloma. The sample was a population of CD138-negative cells sorted from bone marrow. The chain's CDR3 is CASGTGTLSAYEQYF. CDR3 nucleotides: TGCGCCAGCGGCACCGGGACCCTAAGCGCCTACGAGCAGTACTTC.